These 30 T cell receptor beta chains were sequenced from one sample in a study of CD8 T cells in Susac syndrome. RNA totalling about 0.45 to 1 ug underwent reverse transcription with random hexamers. One entry per CDR3 protein, called by TCRdb with MiXCR from the immunoSEQ multiplex PCR reads. The table lists under 200,000 distinct CDR3 sequences, 90% to 95% of them singletons. The sample taken for sequencing was CD4+ T cells from PBMCs. The receptors derive from a human donor with Susac syndrome.

The chain carries TRBV29-1 and TRBJ2-1; possibly TRBD2 for D (6 bases). Per the germline V gene, CDR1 is SQVTM and CDR2 is ANQGSEA. This CDR3 is built from 12 residues. V lost 6 bases, J lost 12 bases, and 18 bases lay in between. CDR3 nucleotide sequence: TGCAGCGTGGGGGATAGGGGACTTCGGCAGTTCTTC. Protein product: CSVGDRGLRQFF.

The chain uses TRBV6-2 or TRBV6-3 and TRBJ2-7, with D perhaps TRBD2 (6 bases). Germline loops: CDR1 MNHEY, CDR2 SVGEGT. Trimming removed 4 bases from V and 3 bases from J, with 16 bases in between. This CDR3 has 15 amino acids. The CDR3 DNA sequence: TGTGCCAGCAGTTTCTGGGCTAGCGACGGCTACGAGCAGTACTTC. It translates to CASSFWASDGYEQYF.

CDR3 sequence: CASRAQGDTEAFF. For the CDR3, the DNA is TGTGCCAGCAGAGCTCAAGGGGACACTGAAGCTTTCTTT. The chain couples TRBV6-2 or TRBV6-3 to TRBJ1-1; perhaps TRBD1 as D (5 bases). CDR3 length equals 13 residues. The germline V gene encodes CDR1 MNHEY and CDR2 SVGEGT. V shed 6 bases and J shed 3 bases, with 11 bases lying between them.

The genes are TRBV7-8 and TRBJ2-5; TRBD2 is a possible D gene (6 bases). The CDR3 is 14 residues long. Germline V gene data show CDR1 as SGHVS and CDR2 as FQNEAQ. Trimming removed 5 bases from V and 5 bases from J, with 15 bases in between. The chain's CDR3 is CASSVRPGGETQYF. CDR3 nucleotide sequence: TGTGCCAGCAGCGTACGGCCCGGGGGTGAGACCCAGTACTTC.

The gene calls are TRBV5-6 and TRBJ2-2; D is unresolved. The CDR3 contains 15 residues. CDR1 and CDR2 from the germline V gene are SGHDT and YYEEEE. V was clipped by 6 bases and J by 1 base, with 13 bases between them. The CDR3 loop reads CASIDGLRNTGELFF. CDR3 in DNA: TGTGCCAGCATAGACGGGCTACGGAACACCGGGGAGCTGTTTTTT. The variable domain in full, with the rest retrieved from reference TRBV5-6 and TRBJ2-2, is DAGVTQSPTHLIKTRGQQVTLRCSPKSGHDTVSWYQQALGQGPQFIFQYYEEEERQRGNFPDRFSGHQFPNYSSELNVNALLLGDSALYLCASIDGLRNTGELFFGEGSRLTVL.

The rearrangement links TRBV18 to TRBJ1-5; D unclear. Per the germline V gene, CDR1 is KGHSH and CDR2 is LQKENI. The V end lost 4 bases, the J end lost 7 bases, and 11 bases lay between the germline ends. CDR3 length: 13 amino acids. The CDR3 coding sequence is TGTGCCAGCTCACTTATAGACGACCAGCCCCAGCATTTT. Translation: CASSLIDDQPQHF.

The chain employs TRBV2 and TRBJ2-1, with 7 bases aligning to TRBD2. V shed 4 bases, J shed 4 bases, and the junction held 10 bases outside the gene matches. CDR1 SNHLY and CDR2 FYNNEI come from the germline V gene. CDR3 size: 16 residues. In DNA form, the CDR3 reads TGTGCCAGCAGTGTTGCGGGGGTGGGACCTTACAATGAGCAGTTCTTC. It encodes CASSVAGVGPYNEQFF.

This chain uses TRBV7-9 with TRBJ2-6, with D possibly matching TRBD1 (6 bases). The germline gives CDR1 SEHNR, CDR2 FQNEAQ (reference sequence). The CDR3 is made up of 15 amino acids. Trimming shortened V by 8 bases and J by 1 base, and 12 bases separated the two germline ends. This CDR3 is CASPLGGSGANVLTF. DNA of the CDR3: TGTGCCAGCCCGCTAGGGGGATCTGGGGCCAACGTCCTGACTTTC. The whole variable domain, filled in from reference TRBV7-9 and TRBJ2-6, reads DTGVSQNPRHKITKRGQNVTFRCDPISEHNRLYWYRQTLGQGPEFLTYFQNEAQLEKSRLLSDRFSAERPKGSFSTLEIQRTEQGDSAMYLCASPLGGSGANVLTFGAGSRLTVL.

The genes are TRBV11-2 and TRBJ1-1, with 9 positions matching TRBD1. The CDR3 spans 15 residues. V was clipped by 5 bases and J by 14 bases; unmatched bases: 18. Germline V gene data show CDR1 as SGHAT and CDR2 as FQNNGV. This CDR3 is CASSTYRDRDPSSFF. The CDR3 DNA reads TGTGCCAGCAGCACCTACCGGGACAGGGACCCGAGTTCCTTCTTT. Complete variable domain (other parts from reference TRBV11-2 and TRBJ1-1): EAGVAQSPRYKIIEKRQSVAFWCNPISGHATLYWYQQILGQGPKLLIQFQNNGVVDDSQLPKDRFSAERLKGVDSTLKIQPAKLEDSAVYLCASSTYRDRDPSSFFGQGTRLTVV.

This chain uses TRBV15 with TRBJ1-2; 12 nucleotides agree with TRBD1. Germline V gives CDR1 LNHNV, CDR2 YYDKDF (reference sequence). V lost 5 bases and J lost 2; bases outside the gene matches: 6. The CDR3 length is 16 residues. The CDR3 coding sequence is TGTGCCACCAGCCCCCCGGGACAGGGGGCAAACTATGGCTACACCTTC. Translating it yields CATSPPGQGANYGYTF.

The rearrangement uses TRBV2 and TRBJ2-3; D gene unclear. V lost 11 bases and J lost 6, with 9 bases in between. The germline gives CDR1 SNHLY, CDR2 FYNNEI. There are 10 residues in the CDR3. The CDR3 nucleotides are TGTGCCGTATCCGGGGATACGCAGTATTTT. Protein: CAVSGDTQYF.

The V gene is TRBV27, the J gene TRBJ1-3; D gene ambiguous. V lost 6 bases, J lost 3 bases, and 12 bases lay in between. Germline CDR1 MNHEY, CDR2 SMNVEV (reference sequence). CDR3 length equals 14 residues. The DNA for the CDR3 is TGTGCCAGCAGCCCCAGACGGGGTGGAAACACCATATATTTT. Amino acid sequence: CASSPRRGGNTIYF.

The V call is TRBV3-1, the J call TRBJ2-5, with TRBD2 identical over 7 bases. The J segment lost 3 bases and the V segment lost 4 bases, leaving 5 bases of the junction unmatched. This CDR3 is 14 amino acids long. The V gene's germline CDR1 is LGHDT and CDR2 YNNKEL (reference sequence). Here the CDR3 DNA reads TGTGCCAGCAGCCCCTTCGGGGGGAAAGAGACCCAGTACTTC. Translating it yields CASSPFGGKETQYF.

This clonotype was observed a few times. The chain has TRBV3-1 and TRBJ1-2; no firm D call. V gave up 0 bases and J gave up 4 bases, with 6 bases separating them. Germline-derived CDR1 and CDR2 are LGHDT and YNNKEL (reference sequence). This CDR3 has 13 amino acids. The CDR3 DNA is TGTGCCAGCAGCCAAGAGGGTTCCTATGGCTACACCTTC. Its translation is CASSQEGSYGYTF.

This chain connects TRBV4-2 to TRBJ1-5; D uncertain. Germline CDR1 LGHNA, CDR2 YNFKEQ. CDR3 length: 16 residues. Trimming pared 4 bases from V and 0 bases from J, leaving 13 bases between. The CDR3 spells CASSPGEHYSNQPQHF. Here the CDR3 DNA reads TGTGCCAGCAGCCCTGGCGAGCATTATAGCAATCAGCCCCAGCATTTT.

V usage is TRBV21-1 and J usage is TRBJ1-5. TRBV21-1 counts as a pseudogene. CDR3 length: 18 residues. The CDR3 sequence is CASSNKEVRRMGNQPQHF. In nucleotides, the CDR3 is TGTGCCAGCAGCAACAAGGAGGTCAGACGAATGGGGAATCAGCCCCAGCATTTT.

This clonotype was seen a single time. The chain recombines TRBV18 with TRBJ2-7; D is perhaps TRBD1 (6 bases). Trimming shortened V by 1 base and J by 0 bases, and 7 bases separated the two germline ends. Germline V gene data show CDR1 as KGHSH and CDR2 as LQKENI. The CDR3 has 14 residues. The CDR3 here is CASSPRTDSYEQYF. CDR3 DNA: TGTGCCAGCTCACCACGGACAGACTCCTACGAGCAGTACTTC.

V gene TRBV6-1 combines with J gene TRBJ1-4; D gene unclear. V was pared by 5 bases and J by 4 bases, with 20 bases between. The germline gives CDR1 MNHNS, CDR2 SASEGT. This CDR3 comprises 17 residues. CDR3 DNA: TGTGCCAGCAGTCCACCCTCCCTAGGGCGGGGTAATGAAAAACTGTTTTTT. Its translation: CASSPPSLGRGNEKLFF.

This clonotype has just one count. The gene calls are TRBV15 and TRBJ2-7; D possibly corresponds to TRBD1 (7 bases). The CDR3 has 14 residues. The V end was cut by 4 bases, the J end by 0 bases, with 10 bases between. Germline CDR1 LNHNV, CDR2 YYDKDF (reference sequence). The CDR3, as DNA: TGTGCCACCAGCACAGGGGGGAGCTCCTACGAGCAGTACTTC. Its protein is CATSTGGSSYEQYF.

The V and J genes are TRBV30 and TRBJ2-5; possible D gene TRBD1, 6 bases. Looked up from germline, CDR1 is GTSNPN and CDR2 is SVGIG (reference sequence). Trimming took off 4 bases at V and 1 base at J, with 10 bases between the two ends. The CDR3 has 13 amino acids. This CDR3 is CAWTRTVQETQYF. In nucleotides, the CDR3 is TGTGCCTGGACCAGGACAGTCCAAGAGACCCAGTACTTC.

The rearrangement links TRBV25-1 to TRBJ2-1; D unresolved. Germline CDR1 and CDR2: MGHDK and SYGVNS. Trimming removed 3 bases at V and 2 bases at J, with 11 bases between. CDR3 length equals 15 residues. The CDR3 reads CASSDWTGAYNEQFF. CDR3 sequence (DNA): TGTGCCAGCAGTGACTGGACGGGTGCCTACAATGAGCAGTTCTTC.

This chain uses TRBV9 with TRBJ2-5; 9 nucleotides agree with TRBD2. In germline, CDR1 is SGDLS, CDR2 YYNGEE. Losses at the gene ends were 4 bases for V and 4 bases for J; bases not matched to a gene: 8. This CDR3 is 15 amino acids long. The CDR3 coding sequence is TGTGCCAGCAGCCCGCGGACTAGCGCGCGAGAGACCCAGTACTTC. Translation gives CASSPRTSARETQYF.

CDR3: CASSQELFGTAGRETQYF. The CDR3, as DNA: TGCGCCAGCAGCCAAGAACTCTTCGGGACAGCGGGCCGGGAGACCCAGTACTTC. The chain employs TRBV4-1 and TRBJ2-5; D might be TRBD1 (7 bases). The CDR3 runs 18 residues. The germline V and J ends were trimmed by 0 bases and 5 bases, with 22 bases remaining between them. Germline V lookup: CDR1 MGHRA, CDR2 YSYEKL.

This clonotype has a handful of counts. The chain has TRBV7-2 and TRBJ2-3; possibly TRBD1 for D (6 bases). CDR1 SGHTA and CDR2 FQGNSA come from the germline V gene. V was trimmed by 1 base and J by 5 bases, leaving 10 bases between them. This CDR3 spans 14 amino acids. The CDR3 loop reads CASSLGGRGDTQYF. CDR3 DNA: TGTGCCAGCAGCTTAGGCGGCAGGGGAGATACGCAGTATTTT.

The V call is TRBV6-5, the J call TRBJ1-2; TRBD1 matches 7 bases. The length of the CDR3 is 11 residues. In germline, CDR1 is MNHEY, CDR2 SVGAGI. V trimming: 5 bases; J trimming: 8 bases; junction bases outside the gene matches: 2. The CDR3 DNA sequence: TGTGCCAGCAGTGACAGGGACGGCTACACCTTC. As protein: CASSDRDGYTF.

The chain recombines TRBV7-7 with TRBJ2-1; TRBD1 might be the D (6 bases). Germline assignment: CDR1 SSHAT and CDR2 FNYEAQ (reference sequence). V lost 1 base to trimming and J lost 10 bases, with 11 bases between them. The CDR3 is made up of 13 amino acids. CDR3 DNA sequence: TGTGCCAGCAGCTTAGACAGGGCGGCCGAGCAGTTCTTC. It yields the protein CASSLDRAAEQFF.

V gene TRBV20-1 combines with J gene TRBJ1-2; 8 bases line up with TRBD1. Germline-derived CDR1 and CDR2 are DFQATT and SNEGSKA (reference sequence). The CDR3 loop spans 14 amino acids. V trimming: 3 bases; J trimming: 6 bases; junction bases outside the gene matches: 9. This chain's CDR3 is CSASRTGLQDGYTF. Here the CDR3 DNA reads TGCAGTGCTAGCCGGACAGGGCTCCAGGATGGCTACACCTTC.

The chain links TRBV19 to TRBJ1-4, with no clear D. Per the germline V gene, CDR1 is LNHDA and CDR2 is SQIVND (reference sequence). The V end was cut by 4 bases, the J end by 6 bases, with 9 bases between. The CDR3 length is 13 residues. The CDR3 nucleotides are TGTGCCAGTAGTACGATTAACGATGAAAAACTGTTTTTT. Translation gives CASSTINDEKLFF.

The rearrangement uses TRBV5-1 and TRBJ1-2, with a possible D match to TRBD1 (5 bases). The CDR3 extends over 12 amino acids. Germline CDR1 SGHRS, CDR2 YFSETQ. The V end was cut by 3 bases, the J end by 8 bases, with 11 bases between. The CDR3 DNA is TGCGCCAGCAGCTCGCAGGGTGTCGGCTACACCTTC. Translation gives CASSSQGVGYTF.

This rearrangement joins TRBV25-1 to TRBJ2-7, with a tentative D call TRBD1 (6 bases). The CDR3 length is 13 residues. CDR1 and CDR2 (germline): MGHDK, SYGVNS. The ends were cut back, 6 bases at V and 7 bases at J, with 16 bases in the middle. The CDR3 DNA is TGTGCCAGCAGCCAGCCCCCCAGGGGTGAGCAGTACTTC. Encoded protein: CASSQPPRGEQYF.